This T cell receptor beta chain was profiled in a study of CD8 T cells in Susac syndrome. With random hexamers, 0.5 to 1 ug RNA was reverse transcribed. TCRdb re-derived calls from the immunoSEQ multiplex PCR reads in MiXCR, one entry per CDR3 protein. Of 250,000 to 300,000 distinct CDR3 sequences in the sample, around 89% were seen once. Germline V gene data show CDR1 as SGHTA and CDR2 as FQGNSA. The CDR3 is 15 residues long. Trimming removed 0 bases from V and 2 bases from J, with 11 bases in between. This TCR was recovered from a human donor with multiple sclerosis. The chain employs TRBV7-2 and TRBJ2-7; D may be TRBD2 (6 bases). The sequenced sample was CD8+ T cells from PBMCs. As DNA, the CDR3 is TGTGCCAGCAGCTTAGCGTCTGCGGGAACCTACGAGCAGTACTTC. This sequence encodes CASSLASAGTYEQYF.